This T cell receptor (beta chain) was obtained from a study of T cell repertoires in cytomegalovirus infection (dated by TCRdb to between 2018 and 2021). Turning to the overall study: Donor HLA type was relevant to the analysis, because carriage of CMV infection together with the matching HLA type was indicated by public TCR beta signatures.

The CDR3, from cysteine to phenylalanine, totals 13 residues. Only the CDR3 portion is preserved as DNA: 39 bases, with reading frame beginning at the first base. Deletion took 5 bases off V and 4 bases off J, with a span of 11 bases between the germline ends. The germline V gene gives CDR1 as MDHEN and CDR2 as SYDVKM. Results the study describes overall, beyond this receptor: In both this cohort and an independent roughly 330-donor cohort, the cumulative frequency of public TCR beta family members distinguished carriers of CMV infection plus the relevant HLA type. The ex vivo response was dominated by HLA-C-restricted CMV-specific TCR beta clonotypes, which also provided the single most frequent clonotype in two of eight donors.

This clonotype was counted ten times or more. The antigen it binds to is not known. Base qualities were left out, and no much larger clone turns up one base away. The instrument was an Illumina HiSeq 1500. TCRdb trimmed public reads at Q25 via fastp, called clones via MiXCR and kept in-frame beta chains. Each entry merges the rows of one CDR3 protein and shows their most common DNA and genes. The sample table contains fewer than 700,000 distinct CDR3 sequences; only one count was recorded for less than 25% of them. The top ten clones comprise 7% to 9% of the sample. The source of this sequence is a human donor in good health (CMV status not recorded). Some clones in this sample may be carry-over from other donors' samples. The sample taken for sequencing was CD8+ T cells from PBMCs. The rearrangement joined TRBV28 to TRBJ2-5; the D gene may be TRBD1 or TRBD2, since each aligns over 5 bases. The DNA sequence is given as TGTGCCAGCAGTCGGGACGGTTTAGAGACCCAGTACTTC. This sequence encodes CASSRDGLETQYF.